The next 32 T cell receptor beta chains were all read from a single sample in a study of Ad26.COV2.S vaccination and SARS-CoV-2 variants. This table comes from immunoSEQ multiplex PCR, and its TCRdb copy is limited to in-frame clones, with some not included. The data contain 410,000 or so clones, approximately 90% of them seen just once; the ten biggest clones take up around 1.7%. Treatment noted: some 20 received Ad26.COV2.S at low or high dose, single or two shots; roughly 5 received placebo; per-sample allocation not given. After the first vaccine or placebo injection, samples were drawn on day 63. The sequences come from peripheral blood, collected in a trial of Ad26.COV2.S vaccine versus placebo. The origin of the receptors is a person between 18 and 60 years old who received the Ad26.COV2.S COVID-19 vaccine or a placebo.

The rearrangement uses TRBV7-9 and TRBJ2-7; 12 bases align to TRBD2. Trimming cost V 5 bases and J 3 bases; bases outside gene matches: 5. The germline CDR1 and CDR2 sequences are SEHNR and FQNEAQ (reference sequence). The CDR3 totals 15 residues. CDR3 in DNA: TGTGCCAGCAGCATACTAGCGGGGGGTTTCTACGAGCAGTACTTC. Translated: CASSILAGGFYEQYF.

The V and J genes are TRBV28 and TRBJ1-4; 7 bases are a match to TRBD1. Germline V CDR1 and CDR2: MDHEN, SYDVKM. V dropped 5 bases and J dropped 8; count of bases not matched to a gene: 8. CDR3 length: 14 residues. DNA of the CDR3: TGTGCCAGCAGTAAGGACAGGAACTTCGAAAAACTGTTTTTT. As protein: CASSKDRNFEKLFF.

V is TRBV2 and J is TRBJ2-7; D unresolved. The V and J ends lost 7 bases and 4 bases respectively, with 14 bases between them. Germline-derived CDR1 and CDR2 are SNHLY and FYNNEI. This CDR3 comprises 13 residues. CDR3 region: CASKAKDKYEQYF. CDR3 nucleotide sequence: TGTGCCAGCAAGGCCAAGGATAAGTACGAGCAGTACTTC.

The chain recombines TRBV30 with TRBJ1-1; D might be TRBD1 (5 bases). The V gene's germline CDR1 is GTSNPN and CDR2 SVGIG (reference sequence). There are 15 residues in the CDR3. Trimming cost V 5 bases and J 0 bases, with 16 bases left between them. The CDR3 nucleotides are TGTGCCTGGGGGGTATATTGGGGCATGAACACTGAAGCTTTCTTT. Its translation is CAWGVYWGMNTEAFF.

The chain recombines TRBV7-2 with TRBJ2-1, with D possibly being TRBD2 (7 bases). The CDR3 has 16 amino acids. The germline V gene has CDR1 SGHTA and CDR2 FQGNSA. Trimming pared 5 bases from V and 0 bases from J, leaving 14 bases between. In nucleotides, the CDR3 is TGTGCCAGCAGCGTAAACGGGGGGCGCTCCTACAATGAGCAGTTCTTC. As protein: CASSVNGGRSYNEQFF.

The V and J genes are TRBV6-4 and TRBJ2-1, with 12 nucleotides matching TRBD2. CDR3 length: 11 residues. From germline, CDR1 is MRHNA and CDR2 SNTAGT. Germline trimming cut 10 bases from V and 15 bases from J; bases unmatched to any gene: 7. CDR3 bases: TGTGCCACCCTAGCGGGGGGGCGAGGGTTCTTC. Its protein product is CATLAGGRGFF.

The genes are TRBV18 and TRBJ1-4; the D is unclear. This CDR3 is built from 13 residues. The V and J ends lost 8 bases and 8 bases respectively, with 15 bases between them. CDR1 KGHSH and CDR2 LQKENI come from the germline V gene. Here the CDR3 reads CASQRDGREKLFF. Written as DNA, the CDR3 is TGTGCCAGCCAAAGAGACGGGCGGGAAAAACTGTTTTTT.

The chain uses TRBV6-2 or TRBV6-3 and TRBJ1-2; 10 bases align to TRBD1. The CDR3 is 16 residues long. Germline CDR1 MNHEY, CDR2 SVGEGT. Trimming removed 0 bases from V and 2 bases from J; junction bases left unmatched: 3. CDR3 region: CASSYSRTGGNYGYTF. The CDR3 DNA sequence: TGTGCCAGCAGTTACTCCCGGACAGGGGGAAACTATGGCTACACCTTC.

The chain recombines TRBV5-5 with TRBJ1-1, with 10 bases identical to TRBD1. CDR1 and CDR2 from the germline V gene are SGHKS and YYEKEE (reference sequence). This CDR3 region has 13 residues. Losses at the gene ends were 4 bases for V and 11 bases for J; bases not matched to a gene: 8. CDR3 loop: CASSIGTGVSAFF. The CDR3, as DNA: TGTGCCAGCAGCATTGGGACAGGGGTATCGGCTTTCTTT.

This clone showed up just once. The chain couples TRBV7-8 to TRBJ1-1, with a weak D call TRBD1 (6 bases). The V and J ends lost 4 bases and 0 bases respectively, with 12 bases between them. CDR1 and CDR2 from the germline V gene are SGHVS and FQNEAQ. CDR3 length: 15 residues. CDR3 in DNA: TGTGCCAGCAGCTACAACAGGGTTTTGAACACTGAAGCTTTCTTT. This gives the protein CASSYNRVLNTEAFF.

The chain carries TRBV25-1 and TRBJ1-2; possible D gene TRBD1, 5 bases. CDR3 length equals 14 residues. V was shortened by 1 base and J by 4 bases, with 10 bases between the two germline ends. Per the germline V gene, CDR1 is MGHDK and CDR2 is SYGVNS. CDR3 sequence: CASSESAGSYGYTF. CDR3 bases: TGTGCCAGCAGTGAATCAGCAGGGTCCTATGGCTACACCTTC.

This chain connects TRBV3-1 (or the pseudogene TRBV3-2) to TRBJ2-3; D ambiguous. The CDR3 totals 14 residues. Germline CDR1 is LGHDT and CDR2 is YNNKEL (reference sequence). V lost 0 bases, J lost 4 bases, and 8 bases lay in between. CDR3 sequence: CASSQDHYADTQYF. Here the CDR3 DNA reads TGTGCCAGCAGCCAAGATCACTACGCAGATACGCAGTATTTT.

This clone came up once. The rearrangement uses TRBV6-6 and TRBJ2-1, with D possibly being TRBD2 (6 bases). This CDR3 is built from 16 residues. CDR1 is MNHNY and CDR2 is SVGAGI in the germline V gene (reference sequence). Trimming removed 5 bases at V and 9 bases at J, with 23 bases between. In DNA, the CDR3 is TGTGCCAGCAGTCCCTGGGACTCCGAGCGACAGACTGAGCAGTTCTTC. It specifies CASSPWDSERQTEQFF.

This clone was observed at least ten times. CDR3 DNA: TGTGCCACCAGTGCCCGGACAGGGGCCATCTATGGCTACACCTTC. Protein product: CATSARTGAIYGYTF. The genes are TRBV24-1 and TRBJ1-2; 9 bases are shared with TRBD1. The CDR3 totals 15 residues. V gave up 5 bases and J gave up 4 bases; unmatched junction bases: 7. Germline V gene sequence: CDR1 KGHDR, CDR2 SFDVKD.

The rearrangement uses TRBV5-1 and TRBJ2-5, with 7 positions matching TRBD2. V shed 1 base, J shed 7 bases, and the junction held 13 bases outside the gene matches. The germline V gene has CDR1 SGHRS and CDR2 YFSETQ. CDR3 length equals 16 residues. CDR3 DNA sequence: TGCGCCAGCAGCTTGTCGTTAGAGGGACTACCGGGGACCCAGTACTTC. Translated: CASSLSLEGLPGTQYF.

The V gene is TRBV5-5, the J gene TRBJ2-2; 8 positions agree with TRBD1. The J segment lost 3 bases and the V segment lost 0 bases, leaving 10 bases of the junction unmatched. The CDR3 has 18 amino acids. Germline V gene data show CDR1 as SGHKS and CDR2 as YYEKEE (reference sequence). CDR3 nucleotide sequence: TGTGCCAGCAGCTTGGGTTGGACAGGGTGGTTGGACACCGGGGAGCTGTTTTTT. It encodes CASSLGWTGWLDTGELFF.

This chain connects TRBV2 to TRBJ2-5, with 7 bases identical to TRBD1. Unmatched junction bases numbered 2, after V lost 5 bases and J lost 5 bases. This CDR3 spans 12 amino acids. Germline CDR1 SNHLY, CDR2 FYNNEI. Here the CDR3 reads CASSRGPETQYF. As DNA, the CDR3 is TGTGCCAGCAGTAGGGGGCCGGAGACCCAGTACTTC.

The chain is built from TRBV7-9 and TRBJ2-3; 7 bases fit TRBD1. J lost 4 bases, V lost 2 bases, and 9 bases had no gene match. Germline values: CDR1 SEHNR, CDR2 FQNEAQ (reference sequence). This CDR3 has 16 residues. In DNA form, the CDR3 reads TGTGCCAGCAGCTTACTGACAGGGATGATATCAGATACGCAGTATTTT. Translated: CASSLLTGMISDTQYF.

The chain is built from TRBV24-1 and TRBJ2-1; possible D gene TRBD2, 5 bases. CDR1 KGHDR and CDR2 SFDVKD come from the germline V gene. The CDR3 length is 14 residues. V lost 0 bases and J lost 6, with 8 bases in between. CDR3 bases: TGTGCCACCAGTGATTTGCCTAGCCCCAATGAGCAGTTCTTC. Its translation is CATSDLPSPNEQFF.

J is TRBJ2-7 and V is TRBV18; no firm D call. This CDR3 contains 13 residues. V gave up 2 bases and J gave up 1 base, with 6 bases separating them. The V gene's germline CDR1 is KGHSH and CDR2 LQKENI. The CDR3 region has the DNA TGTGCCAGCTCACCAGGGGTTTCCTACGAGCAGTACTTC. Amino acid sequence: CASSPGVSYEQYF. The entire variable domain, with the rest obtained from reference TRBV18 and TRBJ2-7, is as follows: NAGVMQNPRHLVRRRGQEARLRCSPMKGHSHVYWYRQLPEEGLKFMVYLQKENIIDESGMPKERFSAEFPKEGPSILRIQQVVRGDSAAYFCASSPGVSYEQYFGPGTRLTVT.

V is TRBV7-9 and J is TRBJ2-2; D is undetermined. In germline, CDR1 is SEHNR, CDR2 FQNEAQ (reference sequence). V shed 1 base and J shed 7 bases, with 19 bases lying between them. This CDR3 region has 17 residues. The CDR3 sequence: CASSLETRRLGDGELFF. The CDR3 DNA is TGTGCCAGCAGCTTAGAGACGCGTCGGCTAGGTGACGGGGAGCTGTTTTTT.

Regarding this clone: Other DNA sequences in the sample encode the same CDR3. The chain carries TRBV7-9 and TRBJ2-5; D unclear. The CDR3 is made up of 12 amino acids. Trimming removed 1 base at V and 4 bases at J, with 4 bases between. Germline loops: CDR1 SEHNR, CDR2 FQNEAQ (reference sequence). Here the CDR3 DNA reads TGTGCCAGCAGCTTAGTGAGAGAGACCCAGTACTTC. This codes for CASSLVRETQYF.

The chain carries TRBV5-4 and TRBJ2-1; D gene ambiguous. CDR1 is SGHNT and CDR2 is YYREEE in the germline V gene (reference sequence). CDR3 size: 14 residues. V shed 0 bases and J shed 10 bases, with 14 bases lying between them. The CDR3 nucleotides read TGTGCCAGCAGCTTGGGTCAAACACTTGGGGAGCAGTTCTTC. It specifies CASSLGQTLGEQFF.

This chain connects TRBV18 to TRBJ2-7; tentative D call: TRBD1 (5 bases). The CDR3 has 13 residues. Germline CDR1 and CDR2: KGHSH and LQKENI. Trimming pared 3 bases from V and 2 bases from J, leaving 8 bases between. CDR3 DNA: TGTGCCAGCTCACCGACAGAAACCTACGAGCAGTACTTC. Encoded protein: CASSPTETYEQYF.

The chain combines TRBV9 with TRBJ1-2, with unresolved D. V was trimmed by 1 base and J by 6 bases, leaving 16 bases between them. Germline V gene data show CDR1 as SGDLS and CDR2 as YYNGEE. This CDR3 has 15 residues. The CDR3 loop reads CASSVQPQKVDGYTF. CDR3 in DNA: TGTGCCAGCAGCGTACAACCCCAGAAGGTAGATGGCTACACCTTC.

The chain is built from TRBV7-9 and TRBJ2-1; the D gene is possibly TRBD2 (7 bases). The length of the CDR3 is 16 residues. Germline V CDR1 and CDR2: SEHNR, FQNEAQ (reference sequence). V shed 1 base and J shed 2 bases, with 12 bases lying between them. Written as DNA, the CDR3 is TGTGCCAGCAGCTTAGTAGGGGGGGGCACCTACAATGAGCAGTTCTTC. Amino acid sequence: CASSLVGGGTYNEQFF.

This chain joins TRBV6-5 and TRBJ1-5; a possible D gene is TRBD1 (6 bases). This CDR3 comprises 15 residues. CDR1 and CDR2 from the germline V gene are MNHEY and SVGAGI. V dropped 0 bases and J dropped 3 bases, with 9 bases sitting between them. The CDR3, as DNA: TGTGCCAGCAGTTACTCCACAGGGACCAATCAGCCCCAGCATTTT. Its translation is CASSYSTGTNQPQHF.

The genes are TRBV6-5 and TRBJ1-6, with D perhaps matching TRBD1 (6 bases). CDR1 is MNHEY, CDR2 SVGAGI, per germline. The length of the CDR3 is 15 residues. V was trimmed by 5 bases and J by 9 bases, leaving 17 bases between them. Here the CDR3 DNA reads TGTGCCAGCAGTCCTCAACAGGGAATGGGTTCACCCCTCCACTTT. Protein sequence: CASSPQQGMGSPLHF.

The chain combines TRBV6-1 with TRBJ1-6, with unresolved D. Trimming shortened V by 2 bases and J by 0 bases, and 8 bases separated the two germline ends. Germline CDR1 reads MNHNS; CDR2 reads SASEGT. This CDR3 region has 16 residues. The CDR3 DNA reads TGTGCCAGCAGTGAACAGGAAAGCTCCTATAATTCACCCCTCCACTTT. This encodes CASSEQESSYNSPLHF.

The V gene is TRBV30, the J gene TRBJ1-1; 9 bases are a match to TRBD1. The junction had 8 bases not matched to a gene; V was cut back by 3 bases and J by 6 bases. CDR1 is GTSNPN and CDR2 is SVGIG in the germline V gene (reference sequence). This CDR3 has 14 residues. Here the CDR3 DNA reads TGTGCCTGGAGGATGGACAGGGGAAAGGCTGAAGCTTTCTTT. It is translated as CAWRMDRGKAEAFF.

The J gene is TRBJ1-6, the V gene TRBV2, with a weak D call TRBD1 (5 bases). The CDR3 contains 16 residues. The germline V gene encodes CDR1 SNHLY and CDR2 FYNNEI. The V end was cut by 1 base, the J end by 3 bases, with 10 bases between. CDR3 loop: CASSEGRGYYNSPLHF. In DNA, the CDR3 is TGTGCCAGCAGTGAAGGGAGGGGATACTATAATTCACCCCTCCACTTT.

This sequence joins TRBV28 and TRBJ1-4; 12 bases map to TRBD1. CDR1 MDHEN and CDR2 SYDVKM come from the germline V gene. The CDR3 has 15 amino acids. V lost 3 bases and J lost 10; bases outside the gene matches: 6. CDR3 loop: CASSLPGQGAGKLFF. The CDR3 nucleotides are TGTGCCAGCAGTTTGCCGGGACAGGGGGCAGGAAAACTGTTTTTT.